This T cell receptor (beta chain) was obtained from a study of OX40 agonist ivuxolimab in advanced cancers. It was autoimmune disease history or systemic immunosuppression that excluded patients. Repertoires were generated with immunoSEQ multiplex PCR, while TCRdb's copy carries only in-frame clones and drops some. The sample holds 100,000 to 110,000 clones; around 89% are singletons and the top ten take approximately 0.15%. The CDR3 has 14 residues. Trimming stripped 7 bases from V and 5 bases from J, with 15 bases between. Germline CDR1 reads MNHNS; CDR2 reads SASEGT. This sequence was found in an adult with an advanced solid tumor such as melanoma, head and neck, liver or kidney cancer. The source material was CD4+ or CD8+ T cells sorted from blood, sampled in a trial of the OX40 agonist ivuxolimab. The chain has TRBV6-1 and TRBJ1-5; tentative D call: TRBD1 (6 bases). The CDR3, as DNA: TGTGCCAGCACCGAAGGGGGGAAACATCAGCCCCAGCATTTT. Protein sequence: CASTEGGKHQPQHF.